These 3 T cell receptor beta chains originate from one sample sequenced in a study of cytomegalovirus exposure and HLA in healthy donors. Sequencing was performed with immunoSEQ multiplex PCR; in TCRdb, only in-frame clones are kept and a portion is missing. The sample records under 200,000 clones, roughly nine tenths being singletons. Sequencing used PBMCs. These TCRs come from a young man in good health and CMV-seropositive.

The V gene is TRBV19, the J gene TRBJ2-1, with D tentatively TRBD2 (5 bases). Trimming took off 1 base at V and 3 bases at J, with 10 bases between the two ends. Germline-derived CDR1 and CDR2 are LNHDA and SQIVND (reference sequence). The CDR3 covers 15 residues. CDR3 loop: CASSIAGGGYNEQFF. The CDR3 nucleotides read TGTGCCAGTAGTATAGCCGGTGGAGGCTACAATGAGCAGTTCTTC.

The chain recombines TRBV5-1 with TRBJ2-5, with 7 bases that match TRBD2. CDR1 and CDR2 (germline): SGHRS, YFSETQ. The V segment lost 2 bases and the J segment 2 bases; nucleotides outside the gene matches: 6. This CDR3 spans 15 amino acids. The CDR3, as DNA: TGCGCCAGCAGCTTCGAGGGAGGGCCACAAGAGACCCAGTACTTC. Protein: CASSFEGGPQETQYF.

The gene calls are TRBV6-1 and TRBJ2-7, with D possibly TRBD2 on 6 matching bases. The CDR3 runs 14 residues. Germline V gene data show CDR1 as MNHNS and CDR2 as SASEGT. The ends were cut back, 5 bases at V and 3 bases at J, with 14 bases in the middle. The CDR3 sequence is CASSHSAGNYEQYF. The CDR3 coding sequence is TGTGCCAGCAGTCATTCGGCGGGGAACTACGAGCAGTACTTC.